Listed below are T cell receptor beta chains from one sample, sequenced in a study of OX40 agonist ivuxolimab in advanced cancers. TCRdb's table, derived via immunoSEQ multiplex PCR, lists solely in-frame clones and lacks some. Among 100,000 or so clones listed, around nine tenths were seen once. Sequencing was performed on CD4+ or CD8+ T cells sorted from blood, taken in a trial of the OX40 agonist ivuxolimab. The origin of the receptors is an adult with an advanced solid tumor such as melanoma, head and neck, liver or kidney cancer. Both conserved end residues are part of each CDR3. Fields, in order: D gene, V gene, J gene, clone size, CDR3 DNA, CDR3 protein. The D gene is left open where the match is weak. Rows give clone size only sometimes, using once, few, many, or a class for an expanded clone.

D: -; V: TRBV5-5; J: TRBJ2-7; size: -; DNA: TGTGCCAGCAGCTCTTACGGGGGCCTCTACGAGCAGTACTTC; CDR3: CASSSYGGLYEQYF
D: -; V: TRBV11-2; J: TRBJ2-3; size: -; DNA: TGTGCCAGCAGCCTCACGGATACGCAGTATTTT; CDR3: CASSLTDTQYF
D: TRBD1; V: TRBV28; J: TRBJ1-5; size: -; DNA: TGTGCCAGCAACCCTGGTAGGACAGGGGGCCTATATAGCAATCAGCCCCAGCATTTT; CDR3: CASNPGRTGGLYSNQPQHF
D: TRBD2; V: TRBV28; J: TRBJ2-1; size: -; DNA: TGTGCCAGCAGTTTATCTTCTCCTGGACTAGCGGGATTCTATAGAAATGAGCAGTTCTTC; CDR3: CASSLSSPGLAGFYRNEQFF
D: TRBD1; V: TRBV28; J: TRBJ1-4; size: -; DNA: TGTGCCAGCAGGCCAGGGGGGAATAATGAAAAACTGTTTTTT; CDR3: CASRPGGNNEKLFF
D: -; V: TRBV10-1; J: TRBJ1-2; size: -; DNA: TGCGCCAGCAGTGAGAGGAGTTTTTATGGCTACACCTTC; CDR3: CASSERSFYGYTF
D: -; V: TRBV5-6; J: TRBJ2-2; size: -; DNA: TGTGCCAGCAGCCCCCGCAGGGGCACCGGGGAGCTGTTTTTT; CDR3: CASSPRRGTGELFF
D: -; V: TRBV6-6; J: TRBJ2-3; size: once; DNA: TGTGCCAGCAGTTATCGAGATACGCAGTATTTT; CDR3: CASSYRDTQYF
D: -; V: TRBV28; J: TRBJ1-5; size: -; DNA: TGTGCCAGCATAAAGCGGGGGGGGTATAGCAATCAGCCCCAGCATTTT; CDR3: CASIKRGGYSNQPQHF
D: -; V: TRBV14; J: TRBJ2-7; size: -; DNA: TGTGCCAGCAGCCAAGGACTAGGTTCCTACGAGCAGTACTTC; CDR3: CASSQGLGSYEQYF
D: TRBD2; V: TRBV9; J: TRBJ2-1; size: -; DNA: TGTGCCAGCACAGGGACTAGTGGCTACAATGAGCAGTTCTTC; CDR3: CASTGTSGYNEQFF
D: -; V: TRBV6-5; J: TRBJ2-5; size: -; DNA: TGTGCCAGCAGTTACTTTGGGGGACAGACCCAGTACTTC; CDR3: CASSYFGGQTQYF
D: -; V: TRBV21-1; J: TRBJ1-3; size: -; DNA: TGTGCCAGCAGCAAAGGACCCCCGGACAGGAGCTCTGGAAACACCATATATTTT; CDR3: CASSKGPPDRSSGNTIYF
D: TRBD1; V: TRBV28; J: TRBJ1-5; size: -; DNA: TGTGCCAGCAGTTTCCCCGGGACAGGGGGCGCTTATCAGCCCCAGCATTTT; CDR3: CASSFPGTGGAYQPQHF
D: TRBD1; V: TRBV7-9; J: TRBJ1-2; size: -; DNA: TGTGCCAGCAGCACCCTGACAGGGGTCTATGGCTACACCTTC; CDR3: CASSTLTGVYGYTF
D: TRBD1; V: TRBV11-1; J: TRBJ2-3; size: -; DNA: TGTGCCAGCACTAAGGGGGCATCCACAGATACGCAGTATTTT; CDR3: CASTKGASTDTQYF
D: -; V: TRBV18; J: TRBJ2-5; size: -; DNA: TGTGCCAGCTCACCACTCGGGGCGAACCAAGAGACCCAGTACTTC; CDR3: CASSPLGANQETQYF
D: -; V: TRBV4-2; J: TRBJ2-3; size: -; DNA: TGTGCCAGCAGCCAGGAGGGTCGCTCCCACCGAGATACGCAGTATTTT; CDR3: CASSQEGRSHRDTQYF
D: -; V: TRBV5-1; J: TRBJ1-2; size: -; DNA: TGCGCCAGCAGCTGGGACGGATCATCTATCTATGGCTACACCTTC; CDR3: CASSWDGSSIYGYTF
D: -; V: TRBV15; J: TRBJ2-7; size: once; DNA: TGTGCCACCAGCAGAGTGGGTGCGGGTGTGGGACACGAGCAGTACTTC; CDR3: CATSRVGAGVGHEQYF
D: TRBD2; V: TRBV11-1; J: TRBJ2-3; size: -; DNA: TGTGCCAGCGGCCGAGTTAGCGGGAACCCAGATACGCAGTATTTT; CDR3: CASGRVSGNPDTQYF
D: TRBD1; V: TRBV5-4; J: TRBJ1-2; size: -; DNA: TGTGCCAGCAGCCCCGCGACAGGGATCCGATCTGGCTACACCTTC; CDR3: CASSPATGIRSGYTF
D: -; V: TRBV18; J: TRBJ1-4; size: -; DNA: TGTGCCAGCTCATTAACCCCCAGCCGTGCAACTAATGAAAAACTGTTTTTT; CDR3: CASSLTPSRATNEKLFF
D: TRBD1; V: TRBV5-4; J: TRBJ1-4; size: -; DNA: TGTGCCAGCAGCTCAGAGCCGACAGGGGTTTTGGCAACTAATGAAAAACTGTTTTTT; CDR3: CASSSEPTGVLATNEKLFF
D: TRBD1; V: TRBV6-5; J: TRBJ2-3; size: -; DNA: TGTGCCAGCAGTTACCTTCGACAGGGTAGCACAGATACGCAGTATTTT; CDR3: CASSYLRQGSTDTQYF
D: -; V: TRBV18; J: TRBJ2-3; size: -; DNA: TGTGCCAGCTCACCACTCAGGGGCATGAGCACAGATACGCAGTATTTT; CDR3: CASSPLRGMSTDTQYF
D: -; V: TRBV29-1; J: TRBJ2-1; size: -; DNA: TGCAGCGCGGGTATCAATGAGCAGTTCTTC; CDR3: CSAGINEQFF
D: -; V: TRBV5-3; J: TRBJ2-2; size: few; DNA: TGTGCCAGAAAGCCCGATCTCACCGGGGAGCTGTTTTTT; CDR3: CARKPDLTGELFF
D: -; V: TRBV7-2; J: TRBJ2-5; size: -; DNA: TGTGCCAGCAGCTTAGTAGGCACCCAGTACTTC; CDR3: CASSLVGTQYF
D: TRBD1; V: TRBV7-3; J: TRBJ1-2; size: -; DNA: TGTGCCAGCAGCTCGACAGGGGGTCGGAGTAGCTACACCTTC; CDR3: CASSSTGGRSSYTF
D: TRBD2; V: TRBV7-8; J: TRBJ2-2; size: -; DNA: TGTGCCAGCAGCCCAAGGGCTAGCGGGAGTGTTGGGGAGCTGTTTTTT; CDR3: CASSPRASGSVGELFF
D: -; V: TRBV11-2; J: TRBJ2-1; size: -; DNA: TGTGCCAGCAGCCCCCGGGACCTCTCCTACAATGAGCAGTTCTTC; CDR3: CASSPRDLSYNEQFF
D: -; V: TRBV14; J: TRBJ1-1; size: -; DNA: TGTGCCAGCAGCCAAGACCAGGGTTGGGGCACTGAAGCTTTCTTT; CDR3: CASSQDQGWGTEAFF
D: -; V: TRBV7-8; J: TRBJ2-5; size: -; DNA: TGTGCCAGCAGCTTAGGGACTACCAGGGAGACCCAGTACTTC; CDR3: CASSLGTTRETQYF
D: -; V: TRBV9; J: TRBJ2-1; size: -; DNA: TGTGCCAGCAGCGTAGCCCCAGGAGGGTCCTACAATGAGCAGTTCTTC; CDR3: CASSVAPGGSYNEQFF
D: -; V: TRBV5-1; J: TRBJ2-3; size: -; DNA: TGCGCCAGCAGCCCAGTAATTGGCGGGGCTAGCACAGATACGCAGTATTTT; CDR3: CASSPVIGGASTDTQYF
D: -; V: TRBV21-1; J: TRBJ2-3; size: -; DNA: TGTGCCAGCAGCCCGGGTAGGCTAGCGGGGCCAATCACAGATACGCAGTATTTT; CDR3: CASSPGRLAGPITDTQYF
D: TRBD2; V: TRBV9; J: TRBJ2-2; size: -; DNA: TGTGCCAGCAGCGTAGGGGGTAGCGGGACGGCAGGAACCGGGGAGCTGTTTTTT; CDR3: CASSVGGSGTAGTGELFF
D: -; V: TRBV19; J: TRBJ2-2; size: -; DNA: TGTGCCAGCCGGAACAGGGAAACCTCGAACACCGGGGAGCTGTTTTTT; CDR3: CASRNRETSNTGELFF
D: TRBD1; V: TRBV7-3; J: TRBJ2-1; size: -; DNA: TGTGCCAGCAGCTTAGCAGGGGGCGCATCCTACAATGAGCAGTTCTTC; CDR3: CASSLAGGASYNEQFF
D: TRBD2; V: TRBV15; J: TRBJ2-1; size: -; DNA: TGTGCCACCAGCATCACTAGCGGGAGAGTGTTCTTC; CDR3: CATSITSGRVFF
D: TRBD2; V: TRBV11-2; J: TRBJ2-1; size: -; DNA: TGTGCCAGCAGCTCTCGGGGTTTCAGCGGGAGTCGGAATGAGCAGTTCTTC; CDR3: CASSSRGFSGSRNEQFF
D: TRBD2; V: TRBV5-6; J: TRBJ2-1; size: few; DNA: TGTGCCAGCAGCGGCCAGCGGCTAGCGGGGAATGAGCAGTTCTTC; CDR3: CASSGQRLAGNEQFF
D: TRBD2; V: TRBV5-4; J: TRBJ2-5; size: -; DNA: TGTGCCAGCAGCCCCAGCGGGGGCGGAGAGACCCAGTACTTC; CDR3: CASSPSGGGETQYF
D: TRBD1; V: TRBV9; J: TRBJ2-5; size: -; DNA: TGTGCCAGCAGCATAAGACAGGGGCGGGGAGAGACCCAGTACTTC; CDR3: CASSIRQGRGETQYF
D: TRBD2; V: TRBV4-1; J: TRBJ2-5; size: -; DNA: TGCGCCAGCAGCTTCAGAAGCCCTAGCGGGAGAGAGACCCAGTACTTC; CDR3: CASSFRSPSGRETQYF
D: -; V: TRBV6-1; J: TRBJ2-7; size: -; DNA: TGTGCCAGCACCGGAGGGACAGCGGCCTACGAGCAGTACTTC; CDR3: CASTGGTAAYEQYF
D: -; V: TRBV7-2; J: TRBJ2-5; size: -; DNA: TGTGCCCTCAGGGTTGGGGAGACCCAGTACTTC; CDR3: CALRVGETQYF
D: -; V: TRBV21-1; J: TRBJ2-5; size: -; DNA: TGTGCCAGCAGCCCCCGGGACAGGGGGCCCCAAGAGACCCAGTACTTC; CDR3: CASSPRDRGPQETQYF
D: -; V: TRBV9; J: TRBJ1-2; size: -; DNA: TGTGCCACCGGCTTTATGGTTAGCTATGGCTACACCTTC; CDR3: CATGFMVSYGYTF
D: -; V: TRBV5-1; J: TRBJ2-1; size: -; DNA: TGCGCCAGCAGCTTGGCTGGGGGGAAGCAGTTCTTC; CDR3: CASSLAGGKQFF